This TCR beta chain was obtained from a study of T cells in Graves' hyperthyroidism and ophthalmopathy. Patients aged 18 to 65 with hyperthyroidism were newly diagnosed, with duration under 2 months. The CDR3 runs 15 residues. V lost 0 bases and J lost 0, with 9 bases in between. Germline lookup yields CDR1 ENHRY and CDR2 SYGVKD. Template material for amplifying TCR beta CDR3 regions consisted of RNA transcripts. The HTBI set primed first-round TCR CDR3 RT-PCR. TCRdb independently ran MiXCR on the multiplex PCR reads; one entry per CDR3 protein. The repertoire holds roughly 420,000 distinct CDR3 sequences, roughly 14% seen once, with about 14% in the top ten. This clonotype was counted between two and nine times.

Material: blood. The genes are TRBV10-3 and TRBJ2-7; a weak D match, TRBD1 (6 bases). This clonotype was obtained from a woman aged 18 to 35 with Graves' hyperthyroidism. The DNA of the CDR3 is TGTGCCATCAGTGAGTCAACAGGGAGCTCCTACGAGCAGTACTTC. Protein product: CAISESTGSSYEQYF.